Described below is a single T cell receptor beta chain sequence and its context. Methods used by the authors: Reference gene primers were amplified, and this amplification served to estimate nucleated cell counts. This table comes from immunoSEQ multiplex PCR, and its TCRdb copy is limited to in-frame clones, with some not included. V, J and clone size were drawn from that table, and D and trimming were deduced from the DNA. The data show nearly 110,000 clones, roughly two thirds seen once. The source of the sample is a study of blood T cell repertoires in COVID-19. Study details: Donors in the United States, Italy and Spain gave samples during acute or convalescent COVID-19. Sample material is recorded as cDNA or gDNA derived from T cells, B-cell-depleted T cells, or PBMCs.

The junction had 6 bases not matched to a gene; V was cut back by 1 base and J by 5 bases. CDR3 size: 15 residues. From germline, CDR1 is LGHDT and CDR2 YNNKEL (reference sequence). This clonotype was obtained from a human donor with acute or convalescent COVID-19. The donor label of this sample is uncertain. The rearrangement joins TRBV3-1 (or the pseudogene TRBV3-2) to TRBJ2-3, with 7 bases matching TRBD2. The sample was peripheral blood. This chain's CDR3 is CASSQVVGGKDTQYF. The CDR3 coding sequence is TGTGCCAGCAGCCAAGTAGTCGGGGGGAAAGATACGCAGTATTTT.